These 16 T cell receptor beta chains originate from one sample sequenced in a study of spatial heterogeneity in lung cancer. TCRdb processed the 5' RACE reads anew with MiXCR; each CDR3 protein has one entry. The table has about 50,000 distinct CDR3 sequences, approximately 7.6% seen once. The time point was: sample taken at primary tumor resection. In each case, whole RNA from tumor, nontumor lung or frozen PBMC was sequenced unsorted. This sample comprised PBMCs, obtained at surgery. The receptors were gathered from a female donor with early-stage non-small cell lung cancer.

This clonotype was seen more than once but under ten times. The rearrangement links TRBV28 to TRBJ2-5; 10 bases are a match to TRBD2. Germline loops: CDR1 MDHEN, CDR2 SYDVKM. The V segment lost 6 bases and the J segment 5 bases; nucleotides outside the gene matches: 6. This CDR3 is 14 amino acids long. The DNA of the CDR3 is TGTGCCAGCAGATCCAGCGGGGGGGCGGAGACCCAGTACTTC. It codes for CASRSSGGAETQYF.

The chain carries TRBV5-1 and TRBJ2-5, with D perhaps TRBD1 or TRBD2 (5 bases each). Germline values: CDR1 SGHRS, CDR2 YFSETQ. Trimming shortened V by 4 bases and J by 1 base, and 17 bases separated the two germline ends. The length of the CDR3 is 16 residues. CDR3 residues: CASSPRDGRSQETQYF. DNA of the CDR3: TGCGCCAGCAGCCCCCGGGACGGAAGAAGCCAAGAGACCCAGTACTTC.

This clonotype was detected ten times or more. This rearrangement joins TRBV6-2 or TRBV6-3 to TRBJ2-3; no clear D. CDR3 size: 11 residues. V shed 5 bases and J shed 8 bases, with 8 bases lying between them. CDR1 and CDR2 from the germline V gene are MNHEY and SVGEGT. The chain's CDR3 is CASSQGFTQYF. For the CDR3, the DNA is TGTGCCAGCAGTCAAGGGTTTACGCAGTATTTT.

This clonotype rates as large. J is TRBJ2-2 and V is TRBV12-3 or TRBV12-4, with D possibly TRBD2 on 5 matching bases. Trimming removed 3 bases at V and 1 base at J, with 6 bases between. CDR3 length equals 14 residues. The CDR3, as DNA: TGTGCCAGCAGTTTCGGAGGGAACACCGGGGAGCTGTTTTTT. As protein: CASSFGGNTGELFF.

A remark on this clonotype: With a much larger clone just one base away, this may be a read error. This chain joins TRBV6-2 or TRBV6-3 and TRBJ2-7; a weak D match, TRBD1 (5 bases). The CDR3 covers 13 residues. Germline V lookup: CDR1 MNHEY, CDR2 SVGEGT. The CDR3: CASSRDRAYEQCF. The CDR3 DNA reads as TGTGCCAGCAGTCGCGACAGAGCCTACGAGCAGTGCTTC.

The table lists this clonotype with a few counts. The CDR3 DNA is TGTGCCAGCAGCTTAGCTCAGAATTCACCCCTCCACTTT. This gives the protein CASSLAQNSPLHF. The V and J genes are TRBV7-8 and TRBJ1-6; D not resolved. The CDR3 contains 13 residues. The germline gives CDR1 SGHVS, CDR2 FQNEAQ. V was shortened by 0 bases and J by 7 bases, with 4 bases between the two germline ends.

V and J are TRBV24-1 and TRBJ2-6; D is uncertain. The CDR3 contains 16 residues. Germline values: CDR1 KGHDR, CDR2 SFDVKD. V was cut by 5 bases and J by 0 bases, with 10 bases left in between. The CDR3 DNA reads TGTGCCACCAGTGGCCAACAGAGCTCTGGGGCCAACGTCCTGACTTTC. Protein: CATSGQQSSGANVLTF.

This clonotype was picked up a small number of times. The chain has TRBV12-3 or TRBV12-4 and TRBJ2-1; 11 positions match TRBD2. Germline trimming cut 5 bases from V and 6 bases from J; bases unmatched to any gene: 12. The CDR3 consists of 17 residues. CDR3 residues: CASSPTLLAGEGNEQFF. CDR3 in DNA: TGTGCCAGCAGTCCTACATTACTAGCGGGGGAGGGCAATGAGCAGTTCTTC.

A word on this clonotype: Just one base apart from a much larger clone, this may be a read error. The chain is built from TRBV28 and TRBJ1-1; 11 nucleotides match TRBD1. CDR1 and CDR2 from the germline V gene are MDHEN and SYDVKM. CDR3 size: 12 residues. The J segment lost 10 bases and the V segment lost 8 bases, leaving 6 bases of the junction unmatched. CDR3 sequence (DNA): TGTGCCAGCCGGGACAGGGGGGCTACAGCTTTCTTT. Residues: CASRDRGATAFF. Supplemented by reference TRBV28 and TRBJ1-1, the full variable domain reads DVKVTQSSRYLVKRTGEKVFLECVQDMDHENMFWYRQDPGLGLRLIYFSYDVKMKEKGDIPEGYSVSREKKERFSLILESASTNQTSMYLCASRDRGATAFFGQGTRLTVV.

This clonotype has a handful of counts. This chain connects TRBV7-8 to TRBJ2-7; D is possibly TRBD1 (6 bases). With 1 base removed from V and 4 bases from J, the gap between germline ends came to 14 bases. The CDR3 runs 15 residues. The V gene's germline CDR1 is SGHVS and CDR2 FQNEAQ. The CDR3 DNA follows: TGTGCCAGCAGCTTAGTCCCAGGGGCAACATACGAGCAGTACTTC. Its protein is CASSLVPGATYEQYF.

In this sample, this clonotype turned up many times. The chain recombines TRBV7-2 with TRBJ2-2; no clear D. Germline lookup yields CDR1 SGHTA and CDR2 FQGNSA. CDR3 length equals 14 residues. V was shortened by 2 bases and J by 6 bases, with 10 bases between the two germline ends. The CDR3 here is CASSLRPSSGELFF. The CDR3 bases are TGTGCCAGCAGCTTAAGGCCTAGTTCCGGGGAGCTGTTTTTT.

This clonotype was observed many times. CDR3 DNA sequence: TGTGCCAGCAGACCCCAAAAAGGCTTAAATCAGCCCCAGCATTTT. Translating it yields CASRPQKGLNQPQHF. The chain carries TRBV28 and TRBJ1-5; D gene unclear. Trimming removed 6 bases from V and 4 bases from J, with 16 bases in between. Germline CDR1 and CDR2: MDHEN and SYDVKM. The CDR3 consists of 15 residues.

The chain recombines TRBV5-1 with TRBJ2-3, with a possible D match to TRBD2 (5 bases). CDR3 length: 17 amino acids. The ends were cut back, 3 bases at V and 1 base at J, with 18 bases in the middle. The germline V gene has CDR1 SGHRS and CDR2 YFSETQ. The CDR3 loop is CASSSDGGPQGTDTQYF. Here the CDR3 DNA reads TGCGCCAGCAGCTCCGATGGCGGGCCTCAAGGCACAGATACGCAGTATTTT.

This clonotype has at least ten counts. DNA for the CDR3: TGTGCCAGCAGCAAAGACCCCTCCTACGAGCAGTACTTC. This codes for CASSKDPSYEQYF. The chain employs TRBV7-6 and TRBJ2-7; no firm D call. This CDR3 comprises 13 residues. Germline V lookup: CDR1 SGHVS, CDR2 FNYEAQ. V was pared by 5 bases and J by 0 bases, with 8 bases between.

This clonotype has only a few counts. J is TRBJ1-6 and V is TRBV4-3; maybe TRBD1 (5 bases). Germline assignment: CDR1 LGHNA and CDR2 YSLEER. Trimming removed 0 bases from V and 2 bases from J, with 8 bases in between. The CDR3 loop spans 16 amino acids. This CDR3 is CASSQDMTAYNSPLHF. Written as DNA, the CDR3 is TGCGCCAGCAGCCAAGATATGACAGCCTATAATTCACCCCTCCACTTT.

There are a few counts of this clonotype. For the CDR3, the DNA is TGTGCTAGTGGTTTGGTAAATGGGCGCTATGGCTACACCTTC. Translating gives CASGLVNGRYGYTF. J is TRBJ1-2 and V is TRBV12-5, with no clear D. CDR1 is LGHNT, CDR2 FRNRAP, per germline. The length of the CDR3 is 14 residues. V was cut by 0 bases and J by 4 bases, with 9 bases left in between.